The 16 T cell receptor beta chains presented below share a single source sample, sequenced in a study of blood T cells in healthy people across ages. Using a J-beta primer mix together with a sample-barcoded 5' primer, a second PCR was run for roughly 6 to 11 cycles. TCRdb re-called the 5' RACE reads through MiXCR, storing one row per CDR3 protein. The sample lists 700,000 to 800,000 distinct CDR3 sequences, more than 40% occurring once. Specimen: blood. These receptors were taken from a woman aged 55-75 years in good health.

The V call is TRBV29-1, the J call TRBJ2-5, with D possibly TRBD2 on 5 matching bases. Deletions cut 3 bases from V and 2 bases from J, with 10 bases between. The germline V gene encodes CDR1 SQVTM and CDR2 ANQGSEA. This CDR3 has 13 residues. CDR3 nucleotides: TGCAGCGTTGAGAGGGCAGAACAAGAGACCCAGTACTTC. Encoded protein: CSVERAEQETQYF.

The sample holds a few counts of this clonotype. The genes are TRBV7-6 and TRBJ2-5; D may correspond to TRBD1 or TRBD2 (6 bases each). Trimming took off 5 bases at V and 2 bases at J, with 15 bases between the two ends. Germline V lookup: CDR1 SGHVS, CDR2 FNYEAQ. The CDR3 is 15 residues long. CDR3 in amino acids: CASSPGGGWQETQYF. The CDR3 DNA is TGTGCCAGCAGCCCCGGAGGGGGATGGCAAGAGACCCAGTACTTC.

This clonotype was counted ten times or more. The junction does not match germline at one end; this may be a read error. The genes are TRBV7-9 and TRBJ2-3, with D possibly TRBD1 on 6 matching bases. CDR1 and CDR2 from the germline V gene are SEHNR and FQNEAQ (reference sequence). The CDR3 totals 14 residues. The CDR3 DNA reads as TGCGCCAGCAGCTTGGCACAGGGTGCAGATACGCAGTATTTT. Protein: CASSLAQGADTQYF.

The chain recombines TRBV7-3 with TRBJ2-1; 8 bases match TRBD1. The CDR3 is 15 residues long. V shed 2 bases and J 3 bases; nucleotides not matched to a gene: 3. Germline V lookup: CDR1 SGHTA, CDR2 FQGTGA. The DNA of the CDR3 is TGTGCCAGCAGCTTAGTAACAGGGGGCTACAATGAGCAGTTCTTC. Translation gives CASSLVTGGYNEQFF. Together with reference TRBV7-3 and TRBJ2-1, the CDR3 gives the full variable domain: GAGVSQTPSNKVTEKGKYVELRCDPISGHTALYWYRQSLGQGPEFLIYFQGTGAADDSGLPNDRFFAVRPEGSVSTLKIQRTERGDSAVYLCASSLVTGGYNEQFFGPGTRLTVL.

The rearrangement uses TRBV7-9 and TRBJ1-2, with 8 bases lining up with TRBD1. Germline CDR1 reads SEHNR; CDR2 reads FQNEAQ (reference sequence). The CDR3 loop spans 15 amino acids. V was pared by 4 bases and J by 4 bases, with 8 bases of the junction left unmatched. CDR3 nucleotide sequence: TGTGCCAGCAGCTCACAGATGACAGGGGTCTATGGCTACACCTTC. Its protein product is CASSSQMTGVYGYTF.

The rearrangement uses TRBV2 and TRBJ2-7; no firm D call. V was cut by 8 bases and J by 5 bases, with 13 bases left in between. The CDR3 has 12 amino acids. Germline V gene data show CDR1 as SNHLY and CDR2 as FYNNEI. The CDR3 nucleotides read TGTGCCAGCGGGTACTTGACCGACGAGCAGTACTTC. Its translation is CASGYLTDEQYF.

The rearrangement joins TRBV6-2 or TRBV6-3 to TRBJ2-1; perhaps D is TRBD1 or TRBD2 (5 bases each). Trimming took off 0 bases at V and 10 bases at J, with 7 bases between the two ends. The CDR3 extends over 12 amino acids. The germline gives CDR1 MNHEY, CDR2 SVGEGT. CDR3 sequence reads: CASSYSGVEQFF. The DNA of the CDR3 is TGTGCCAGCAGTTACTCGGGGGTGGAGCAGTTCTTC.

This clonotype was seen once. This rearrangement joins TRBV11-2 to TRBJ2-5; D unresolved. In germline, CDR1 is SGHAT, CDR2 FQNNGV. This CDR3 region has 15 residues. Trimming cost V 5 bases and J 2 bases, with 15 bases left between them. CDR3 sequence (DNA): TGTGCCAGCAGCGGTGAGAGGACGACACAAGAGACCCAGTACTTC. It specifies CASSGERTTQETQYF.

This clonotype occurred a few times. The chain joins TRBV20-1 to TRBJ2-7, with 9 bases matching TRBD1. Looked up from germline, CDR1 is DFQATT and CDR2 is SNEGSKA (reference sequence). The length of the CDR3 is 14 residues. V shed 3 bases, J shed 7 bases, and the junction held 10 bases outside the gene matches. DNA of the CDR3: TGCAGTGCTAGTAGGGGACAGGGTAAAGCTGAGCAGTACTTC. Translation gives CSASRGQGKAEQYF.

CDR3 nucleotide sequence: TGCAGTGCTAGAGTCATCCTCGGCACAAACACCGGGGAGCTGTTTTTT. As protein: CSARVILGTNTGELFF. The chain couples TRBV20-1 to TRBJ2-2; D gene uncertain. Germline V gives CDR1 DFQATT, CDR2 SNEGSKA (reference sequence). Deletions cut 1 base from V and 2 bases from J, with 14 bases between. The CDR3 is 16 amino acids.

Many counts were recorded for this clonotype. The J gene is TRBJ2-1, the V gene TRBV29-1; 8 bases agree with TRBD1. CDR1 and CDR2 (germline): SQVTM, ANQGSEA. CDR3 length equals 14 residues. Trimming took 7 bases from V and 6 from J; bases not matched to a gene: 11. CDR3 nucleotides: TGCAGCGCTTCTTGGGACAGGCGATTCAATGAGCAGTTCTTC. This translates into CSASWDRRFNEQFF.

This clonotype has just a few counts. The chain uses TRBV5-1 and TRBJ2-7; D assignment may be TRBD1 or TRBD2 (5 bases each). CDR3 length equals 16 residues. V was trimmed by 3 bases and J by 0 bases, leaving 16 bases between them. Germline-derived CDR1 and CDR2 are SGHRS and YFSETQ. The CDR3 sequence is CASSSLPGPNSYEQYF. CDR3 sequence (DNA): TGCGCCAGCAGCTCCCTACCGGGACCTAACTCCTACGAGCAGTACTTC. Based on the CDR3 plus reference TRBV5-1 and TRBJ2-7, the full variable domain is KAGVTQTPRYLIKTRGQQVTLSCSPISGHRSVSWYQQTPGQGLQFLFEYFSETQRNKGNFPGRFSGRQFSNSRSEMNVSTLELGDSALYLCASSSLPGPNSYEQYFGPGTRLTVT.

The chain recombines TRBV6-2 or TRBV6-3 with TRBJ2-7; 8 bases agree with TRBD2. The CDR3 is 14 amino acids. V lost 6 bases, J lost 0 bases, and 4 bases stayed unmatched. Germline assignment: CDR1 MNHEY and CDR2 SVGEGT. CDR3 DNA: TGTGCCAGCAGGCCTCTAGCGGGCTCCTACGAGCAGTACTTC. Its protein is CASRPLAGSYEQYF.

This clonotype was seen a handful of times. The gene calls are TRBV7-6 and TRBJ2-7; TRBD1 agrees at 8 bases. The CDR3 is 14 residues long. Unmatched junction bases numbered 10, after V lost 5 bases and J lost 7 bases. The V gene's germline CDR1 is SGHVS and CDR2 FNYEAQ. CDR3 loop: CASSPIGQGREQYF. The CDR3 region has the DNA TGTGCCAGCAGCCCTATCGGACAGGGACGAGAGCAGTACTTC.

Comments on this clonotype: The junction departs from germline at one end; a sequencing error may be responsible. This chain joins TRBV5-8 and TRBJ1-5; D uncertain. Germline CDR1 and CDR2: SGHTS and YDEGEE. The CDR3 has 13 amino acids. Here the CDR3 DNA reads TGTGCCAGCAGATTGGATCTTTTTCAGCCCCAGCATTTT. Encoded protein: CASRLDLFQPQHF. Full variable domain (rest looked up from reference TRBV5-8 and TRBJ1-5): EAGVTQSPTHLIKTRGQQATLRCSPISGHTSVYWYQQALGLGLQFLLWYDEGEERNRGNFPPRFSGRQFPNYSSELNVNALELEDSALYLCASRLDLFQPQHFGDGTRLSIL.

The CDR3 spells CASSPRLGQVMNEQYF. CDR3 DNA: TGTGCCAGCAGCCCTCGCTTAGGACAGGTTATGAATGAGCAGTATTTT. The V call is TRBV7-2, the J call TRBJ2-3, with TRBD1 matching over 7 bases. Germline V gene lookup returns CDR1 SGHTA and CDR2 FQGNSA. This CDR3 is built from 16 residues. V trimming: 5 bases; J trimming: 11 bases; junction bases outside the gene matches: 19.